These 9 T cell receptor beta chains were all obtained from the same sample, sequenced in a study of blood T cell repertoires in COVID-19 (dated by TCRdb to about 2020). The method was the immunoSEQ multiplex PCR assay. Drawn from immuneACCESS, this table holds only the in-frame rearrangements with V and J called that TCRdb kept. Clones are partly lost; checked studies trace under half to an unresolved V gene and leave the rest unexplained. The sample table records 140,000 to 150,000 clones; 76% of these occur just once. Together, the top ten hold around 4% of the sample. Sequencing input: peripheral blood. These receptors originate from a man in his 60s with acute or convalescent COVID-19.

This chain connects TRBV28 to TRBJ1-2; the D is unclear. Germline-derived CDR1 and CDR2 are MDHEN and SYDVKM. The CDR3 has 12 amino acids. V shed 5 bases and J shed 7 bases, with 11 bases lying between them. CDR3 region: CASSDRYSGYTF. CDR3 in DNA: TGTGCCAGCAGTGATCGGTACAGTGGCTACACCTTC.

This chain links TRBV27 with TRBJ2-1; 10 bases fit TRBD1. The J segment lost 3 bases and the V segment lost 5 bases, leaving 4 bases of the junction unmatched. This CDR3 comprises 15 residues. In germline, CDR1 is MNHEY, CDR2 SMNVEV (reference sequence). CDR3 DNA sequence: TGTGCCAGCAGTCTCGGACAGGGGGGCTACAATGAGCAGTTCTTC. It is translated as CASSLGQGGYNEQFF.

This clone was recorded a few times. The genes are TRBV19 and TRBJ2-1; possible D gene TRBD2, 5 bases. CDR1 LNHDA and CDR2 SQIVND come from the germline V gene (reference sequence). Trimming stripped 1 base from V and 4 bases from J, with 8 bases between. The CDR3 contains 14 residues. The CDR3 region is CASSIGGSYNEQFF. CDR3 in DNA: TGTGCCAGTAGTATAGGCGGGTCTTACAATGAGCAGTTCTTC. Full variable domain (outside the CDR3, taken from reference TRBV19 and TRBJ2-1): DGGITQSPKYLFRKEGQNVTLSCEQNLNHDAMYWYRQDPGQGLRLIYYSQIVNDFQKGDIAEGYSVSREKKESFPLTVTSAQKNPTAFYLCASSIGGSYNEQFFGPGTRLTVL.

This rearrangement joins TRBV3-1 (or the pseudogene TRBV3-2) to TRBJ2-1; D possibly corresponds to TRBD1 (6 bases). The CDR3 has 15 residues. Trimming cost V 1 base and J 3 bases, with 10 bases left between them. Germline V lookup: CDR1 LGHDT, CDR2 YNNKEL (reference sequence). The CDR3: CASSQGGRVYNEQFF. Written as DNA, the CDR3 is TGTGCCAGCAGCCAAGGGGGGCGGGTCTACAATGAGCAGTTCTTC.

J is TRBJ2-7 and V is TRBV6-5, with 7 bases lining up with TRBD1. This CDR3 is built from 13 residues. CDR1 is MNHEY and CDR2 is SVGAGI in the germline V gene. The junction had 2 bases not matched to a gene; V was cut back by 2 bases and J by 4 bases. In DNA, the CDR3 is TGTGCCAGCAGTTACGAACAGGGGTACGAGCAGTACTTC. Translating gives CASSYEQGYEQYF.

The CDR3 reads CATSREWTGDTEAFF. The CDR3 nucleotides are TGTGCCACCAGCAGAGAGTGGACAGGGGACACTGAAGCTTTCTTT. The chain is built from TRBV15 and TRBJ1-1; 9 bases fit TRBD1. Germline CDR1 is LNHNV and CDR2 is YYDKDF (reference sequence). Trimming at V came to 0 bases and at J to 3 bases, leaving 2 bases not matched to a gene. The CDR3 length is 15 residues. The full variable domain, completed using reference TRBV15 and TRBJ1-1, is DAMVIQNPRYQVTQFGKPVTLSCSQTLNHNVMYWYQQKSSQAPKLLFHYYDKDFNNEADTPDNFQSRRPNTSFCFLDIRSPGLGDTAMYLCATSREWTGDTEAFFGQGTRLTVV.

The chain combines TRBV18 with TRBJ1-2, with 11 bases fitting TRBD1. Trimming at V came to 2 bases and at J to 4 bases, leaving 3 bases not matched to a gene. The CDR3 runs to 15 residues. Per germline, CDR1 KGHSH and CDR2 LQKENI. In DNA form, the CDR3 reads TGTGCCAGCTCACCAGGGACAGGGGGAGCCTATGGCTACACCTTC. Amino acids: CASSPGTGGAYGYTF.

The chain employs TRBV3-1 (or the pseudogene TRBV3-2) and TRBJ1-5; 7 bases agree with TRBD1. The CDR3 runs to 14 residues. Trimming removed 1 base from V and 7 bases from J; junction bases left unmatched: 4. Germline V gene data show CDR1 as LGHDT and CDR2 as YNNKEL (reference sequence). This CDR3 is CASSQGTGLQPQHF. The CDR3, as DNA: TGTGCCAGCAGCCAAGGGACAGGCCTCCAGCCCCAGCATTTT.

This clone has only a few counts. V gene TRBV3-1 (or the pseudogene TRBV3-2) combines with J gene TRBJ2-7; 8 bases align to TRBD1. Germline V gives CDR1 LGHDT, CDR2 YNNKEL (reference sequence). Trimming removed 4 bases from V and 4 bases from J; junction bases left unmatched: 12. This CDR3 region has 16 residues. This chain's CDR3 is CASSPIRGRGLYEQYF. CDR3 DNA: TGTGCCAGCAGCCCTATTCGGGGCAGGGGGCTGTACGAGCAGTACTTC.